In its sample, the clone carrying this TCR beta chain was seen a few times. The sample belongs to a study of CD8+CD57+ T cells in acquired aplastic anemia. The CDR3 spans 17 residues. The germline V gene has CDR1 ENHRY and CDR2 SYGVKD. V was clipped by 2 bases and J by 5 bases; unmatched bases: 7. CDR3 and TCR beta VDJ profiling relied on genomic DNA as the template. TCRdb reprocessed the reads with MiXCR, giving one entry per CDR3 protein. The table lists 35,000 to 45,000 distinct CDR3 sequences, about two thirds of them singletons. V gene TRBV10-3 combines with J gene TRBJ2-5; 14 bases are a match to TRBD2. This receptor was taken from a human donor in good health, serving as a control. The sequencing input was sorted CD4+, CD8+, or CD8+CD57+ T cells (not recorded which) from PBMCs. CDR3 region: CAISEQGLAGDRETQYF. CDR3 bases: TGTGCCATCAGTGAGCAGGGACTAGCGGGGGATAGGGAGACCCAGTACTTC.